Many counts were recorded for the clone carrying this T cell receptor (beta chain). What it binds is unknown. RNA transcripts served as the template for amplifying TCR beta CDR3 regions. When the TCR CDR3 underwent first-round RT-PCR, the HTBI primer set was used. TCRdb ran MiXCR on the multiplex PCR reads and lists one entry per CDR3 protein. The table shows 200,000 to 300,000 distinct CDR3 sequences, with approximately 16% occurring only once. These data originate in a study of T cells in Graves' hyperthyroidism and ophthalmopathy. Study overall: Peripheral blood was collected at initial diagnosis, before any treatment. General study results and limits: Blood also held most thyroid clonotypes expanded beyond 0.001.

Clinical symptoms, serum thyroxine and TRAb, thyroid ultrasound and orbital computed tomography were used for the diagnoses. About 10 ml fresh peripheral blood yielded the PBMCs. CDR1 and CDR2 from the germline V gene are LGHNA and YNFKEQ. CDR3 length: 13 residues. V was pared by 3 bases and J by 1 base, with 6 bases between. V usage is TRBV4-2 and J usage is TRBJ2-5, with D possibly matching TRBD1 (6 bases). The sequencing input was blood. The clonotype was recovered from a woman aged 18-35 years with Graves' ophthalmopathy. The CDR3 DNA sequence: TGTGCCAGCAGCCAGGGGGCCCAAGAGACCCAGTACTTC. Translating it yields CASSQGAQETQYF.